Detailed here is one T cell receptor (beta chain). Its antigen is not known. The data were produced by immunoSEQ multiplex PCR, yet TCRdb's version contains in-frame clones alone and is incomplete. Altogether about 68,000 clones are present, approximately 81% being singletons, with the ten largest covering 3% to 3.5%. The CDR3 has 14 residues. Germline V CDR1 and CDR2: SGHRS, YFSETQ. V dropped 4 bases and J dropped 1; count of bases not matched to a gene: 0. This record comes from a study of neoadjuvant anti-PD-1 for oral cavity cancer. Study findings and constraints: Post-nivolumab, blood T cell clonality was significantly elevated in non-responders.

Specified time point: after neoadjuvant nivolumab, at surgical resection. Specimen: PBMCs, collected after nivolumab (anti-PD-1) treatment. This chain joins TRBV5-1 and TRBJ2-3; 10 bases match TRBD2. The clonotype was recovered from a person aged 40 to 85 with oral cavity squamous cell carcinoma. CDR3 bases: TGCGCCAGCAGCGGGACTAGCGGCACAGATACGCAGTATTTT. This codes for CASSGTSGTDTQYF.